This T cell receptor (beta chain) stems from a study of siplizumab effects on memory and regulatory T cells. Study results and caveats: In unstimulated cells, naive T cells appeared more diverse than memory T cells and seemed major alloresponse contributors. The study found that siplizumab significantly reduced alloreactive sequences traceable to unstimulated CD4+ memory cells. Under siplizumab, an average approximately 69% of mappable alloreactive CD4+ clones were Treg-derived, compared with around 25% in controls.

Turning to this clone: Its specificity is unknown.

Trimming removed 4 bases from V and 3 bases from J, with 13 bases in between. Germline assignment: CDR1 SGHRS and CDR2 YFSETQ. The CDR3 consists of 15 residues. Clones were sequenced by immunoSEQ multiplex PCR, and TCRdb holds only the in-frame ones, with some missing. The repertoire consists of about 110,000 clones, with just under 95% occurring once and the leading ten covering under 1.5%. The sequence was obtained from a human donor in good health. The V call is TRBV5-1, the J call TRBJ1-4; TRBD1 is a possible D gene (6 bases). Material for sequencing was CD4+ T cells sorted from blood. The CDR3: CASSLTGRANEKLFF. The CDR3 DNA is TGCGCCAGCAGCCTTACAGGGAGGGCTAATGAAAAACTGTTTTTT.